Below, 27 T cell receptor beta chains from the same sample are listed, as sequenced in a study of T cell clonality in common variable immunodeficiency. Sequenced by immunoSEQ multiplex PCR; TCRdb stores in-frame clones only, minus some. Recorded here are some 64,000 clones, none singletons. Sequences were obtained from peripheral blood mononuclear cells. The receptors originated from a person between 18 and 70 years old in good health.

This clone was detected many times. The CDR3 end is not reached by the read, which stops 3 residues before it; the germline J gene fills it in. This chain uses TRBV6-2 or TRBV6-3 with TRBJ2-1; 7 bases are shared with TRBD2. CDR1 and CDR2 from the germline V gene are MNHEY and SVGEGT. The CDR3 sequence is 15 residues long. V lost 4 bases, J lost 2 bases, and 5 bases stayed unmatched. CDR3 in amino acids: CASSSRSGAYNEQFF. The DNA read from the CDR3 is TGTGCCAGCAGTTCGAGAAGCGGGGCCTACAATGAG.

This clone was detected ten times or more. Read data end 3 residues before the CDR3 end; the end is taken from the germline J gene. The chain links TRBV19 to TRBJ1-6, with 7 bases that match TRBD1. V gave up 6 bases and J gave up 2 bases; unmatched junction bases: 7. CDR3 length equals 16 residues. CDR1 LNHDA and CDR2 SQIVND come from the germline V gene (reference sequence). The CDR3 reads CASSDPGTAYNSPLHF. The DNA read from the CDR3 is TGTGCCAGTAGCGACCCCGGGACAGCCTATAATTCACCC.

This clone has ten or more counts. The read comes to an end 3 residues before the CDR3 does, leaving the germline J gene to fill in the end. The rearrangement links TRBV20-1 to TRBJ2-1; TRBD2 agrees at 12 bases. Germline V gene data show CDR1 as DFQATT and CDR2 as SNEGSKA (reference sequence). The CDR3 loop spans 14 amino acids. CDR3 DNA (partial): TGCAGCAGCCCTGGACTAGCGGGATGGGATGAG. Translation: CSSPGLAGWDE. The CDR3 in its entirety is CSSPGLAGWDEQFF.

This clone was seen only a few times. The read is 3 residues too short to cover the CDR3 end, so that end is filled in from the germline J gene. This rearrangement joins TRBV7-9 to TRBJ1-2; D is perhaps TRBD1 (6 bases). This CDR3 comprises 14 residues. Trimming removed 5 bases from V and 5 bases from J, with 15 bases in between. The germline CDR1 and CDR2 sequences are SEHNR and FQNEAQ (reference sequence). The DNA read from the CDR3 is TGTGCCAGCAGCCGCGGGGGCCAGGGGTATGGC. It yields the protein CASSRGGQGYG. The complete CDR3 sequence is CASSRGGQGYGYTF.

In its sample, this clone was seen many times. CDR3: CASRKDRTIYNEQFF. The sequenced CDR3 bases are TGTGCCAGCAGGAAGGACAGGACGATATACAATGAG. This chain uses TRBV2 with TRBJ2-1; 7 bases are a match to TRBD1. The read falls 3 residues short of the CDR3 end, and the missing part is taken from the germline J gene. Germline CDR1 and CDR2: SNHLY and FYNNEI. The CDR3 sequence is 15 residues long. V trimming: 6 bases; J trimming: 4 bases; junction bases outside the gene matches: 9.

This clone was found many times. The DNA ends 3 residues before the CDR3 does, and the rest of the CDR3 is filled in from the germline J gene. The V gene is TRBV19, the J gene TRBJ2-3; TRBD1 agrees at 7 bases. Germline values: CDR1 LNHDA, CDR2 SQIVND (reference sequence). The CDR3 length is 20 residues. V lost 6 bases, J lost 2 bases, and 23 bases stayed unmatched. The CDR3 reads CASSTQSDRVGWLDTDTQYF. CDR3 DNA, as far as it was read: TGTGCCAGTAGCACACAAAGCGACAGGGTAGGTTGGCTGGACACAGATACG.

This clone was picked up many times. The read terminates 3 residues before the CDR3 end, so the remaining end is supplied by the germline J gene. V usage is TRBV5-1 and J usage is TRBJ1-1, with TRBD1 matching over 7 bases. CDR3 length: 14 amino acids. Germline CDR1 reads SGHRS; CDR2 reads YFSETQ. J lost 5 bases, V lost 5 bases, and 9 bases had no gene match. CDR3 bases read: TGCGCCAGCAGATACAGGGGAGAGGGGACTGAA. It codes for CASRYRGEGTE. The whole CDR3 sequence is CASRYRGEGTEAFF.

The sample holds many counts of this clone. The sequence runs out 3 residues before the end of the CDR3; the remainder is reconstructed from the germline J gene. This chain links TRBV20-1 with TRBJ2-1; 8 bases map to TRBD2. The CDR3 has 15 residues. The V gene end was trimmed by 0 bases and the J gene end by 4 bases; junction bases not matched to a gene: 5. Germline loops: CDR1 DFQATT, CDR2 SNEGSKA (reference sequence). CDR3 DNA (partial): TGCAGTGCTAGAGATCCCCAGCGGGGGTACAATGAG. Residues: CSARDPQRGYNE. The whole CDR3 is CSARDPQRGYNEQFF.

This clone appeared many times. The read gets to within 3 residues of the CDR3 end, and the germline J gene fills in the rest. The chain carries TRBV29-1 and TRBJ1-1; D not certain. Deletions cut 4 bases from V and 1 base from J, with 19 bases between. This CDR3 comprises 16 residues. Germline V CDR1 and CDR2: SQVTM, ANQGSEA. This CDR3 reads CSVVMKRVGRNTEAFF. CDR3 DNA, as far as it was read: TGCAGCGTTGTTATGAAGAGGGTGGGCCGGAACACTGAA.

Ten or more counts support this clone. CDR3 residues: CASSVLESDTQYF. The covered CDR3 bases are TGTGCCAGCAGCGTACTAGAATCAGATACG. This rearrangement joins TRBV6-2 or TRBV6-3 to TRBJ2-3, with a weak D call TRBD2 (5 bases). Read coverage stops 3 residues before the CDR3 terminus; the germline J gene supplies the remainder. In germline, CDR1 is MNHEY, CDR2 SVGEGT. Trimming took 6 bases from V and 4 from J, leaving 11 bases between them. There are 13 residues in the CDR3.

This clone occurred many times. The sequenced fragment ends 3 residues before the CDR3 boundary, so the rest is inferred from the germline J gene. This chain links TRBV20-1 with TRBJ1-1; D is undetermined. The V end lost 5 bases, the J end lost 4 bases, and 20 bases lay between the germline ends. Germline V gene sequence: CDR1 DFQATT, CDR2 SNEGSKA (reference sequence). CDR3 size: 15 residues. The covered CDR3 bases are TGCAGTGCTCCGTGGACCCACGGGGTACCCACTGAA. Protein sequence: CSAPWTHGVPTE. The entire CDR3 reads CSAPWTHGVPTEAFF.

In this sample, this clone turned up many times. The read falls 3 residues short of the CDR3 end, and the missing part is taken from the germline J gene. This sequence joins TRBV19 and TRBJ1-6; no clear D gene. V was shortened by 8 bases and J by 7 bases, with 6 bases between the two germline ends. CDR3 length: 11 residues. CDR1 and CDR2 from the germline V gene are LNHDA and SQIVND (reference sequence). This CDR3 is CASGPNSPLHF. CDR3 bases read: TGTGCCAGTGGCCCAAATTCACCC.

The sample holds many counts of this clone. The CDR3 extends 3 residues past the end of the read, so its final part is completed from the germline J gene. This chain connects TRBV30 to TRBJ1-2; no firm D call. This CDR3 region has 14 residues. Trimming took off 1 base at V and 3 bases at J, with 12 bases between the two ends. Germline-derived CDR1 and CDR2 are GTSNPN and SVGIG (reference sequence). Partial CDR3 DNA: TGTGCCTGGAGTGCCCGGGTTGTCGACTATGGC. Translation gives CAWSARVVDYG. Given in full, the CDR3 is CAWSARVVDYGYTF.

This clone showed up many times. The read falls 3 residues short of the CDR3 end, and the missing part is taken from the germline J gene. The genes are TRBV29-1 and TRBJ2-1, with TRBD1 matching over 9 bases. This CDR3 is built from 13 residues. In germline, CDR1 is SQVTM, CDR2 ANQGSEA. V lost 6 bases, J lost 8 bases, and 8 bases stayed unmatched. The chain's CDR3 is CSVATGQGYEQFF. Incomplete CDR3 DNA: TGCAGCGTAGCCACGGGACAGGGCTATGAG.

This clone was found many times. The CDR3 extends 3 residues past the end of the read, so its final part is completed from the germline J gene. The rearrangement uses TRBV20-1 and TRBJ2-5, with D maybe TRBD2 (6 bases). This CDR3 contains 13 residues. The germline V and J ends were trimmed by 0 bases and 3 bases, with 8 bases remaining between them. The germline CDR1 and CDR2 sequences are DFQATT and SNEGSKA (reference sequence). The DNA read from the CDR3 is TGCAGTGCTAGAGATGGGGGGAAAGAGACC. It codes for CSARDGGKET. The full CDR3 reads CSARDGGKETQYF.

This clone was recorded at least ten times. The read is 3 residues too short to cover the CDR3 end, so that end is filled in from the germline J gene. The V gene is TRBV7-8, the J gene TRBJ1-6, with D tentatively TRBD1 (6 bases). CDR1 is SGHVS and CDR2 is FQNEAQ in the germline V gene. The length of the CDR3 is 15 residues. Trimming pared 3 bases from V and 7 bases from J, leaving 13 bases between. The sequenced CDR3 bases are TGTGCCAGCAGCTTTCGGACAGAATACAATTCACCC. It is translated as CASSFRTEYNSP. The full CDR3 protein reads CASSFRTEYNSPLHF.

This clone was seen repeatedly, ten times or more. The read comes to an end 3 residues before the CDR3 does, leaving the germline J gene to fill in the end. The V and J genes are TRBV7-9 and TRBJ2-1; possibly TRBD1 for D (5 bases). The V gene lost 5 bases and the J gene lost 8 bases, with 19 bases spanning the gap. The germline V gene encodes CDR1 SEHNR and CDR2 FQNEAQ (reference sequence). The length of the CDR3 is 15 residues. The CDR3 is CASSPPPGYGDEQFF. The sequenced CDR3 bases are TGTGCCAGCAGCCCACCCCCAGGGTATGGGGATGAG.

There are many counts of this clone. CDR3 residues: CASGTAASNEQYF. The DNA read from the CDR3 is TGTGCCAGCGGGACAGCGGCTTCCAACGAG. The chain recombines TRBV7-9 with TRBJ2-7, with 7 bases matching TRBD1. The CDR3 extends 3 residues past the end of the read, so its final part is completed from the germline J gene. Germline lookup yields CDR1 SEHNR and CDR2 FQNEAQ (reference sequence). The CDR3 contains 13 residues. V dropped 8 bases and J dropped 5; count of bases not matched to a gene: 9.

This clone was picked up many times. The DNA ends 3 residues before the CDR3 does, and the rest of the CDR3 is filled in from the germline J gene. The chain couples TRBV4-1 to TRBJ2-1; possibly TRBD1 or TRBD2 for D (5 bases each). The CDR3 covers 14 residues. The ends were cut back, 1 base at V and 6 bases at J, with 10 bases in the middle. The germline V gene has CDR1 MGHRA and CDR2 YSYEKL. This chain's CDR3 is CASSQGGQGNEQFF. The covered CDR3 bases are TGCGCCAGCAGCCAAGGAGGGCAGGGCAATGAG.

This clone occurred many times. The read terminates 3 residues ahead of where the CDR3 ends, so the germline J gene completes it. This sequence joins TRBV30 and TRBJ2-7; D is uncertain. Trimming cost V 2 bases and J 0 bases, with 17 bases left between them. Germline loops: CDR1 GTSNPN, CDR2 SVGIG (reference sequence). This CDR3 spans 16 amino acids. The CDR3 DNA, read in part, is TGTGCCTGGAGTTCCCCTTCACAGAAAAGCTCCTACGAG. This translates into CAWSSPSQKSSYE. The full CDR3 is CAWSSPSQKSSYEQYF.

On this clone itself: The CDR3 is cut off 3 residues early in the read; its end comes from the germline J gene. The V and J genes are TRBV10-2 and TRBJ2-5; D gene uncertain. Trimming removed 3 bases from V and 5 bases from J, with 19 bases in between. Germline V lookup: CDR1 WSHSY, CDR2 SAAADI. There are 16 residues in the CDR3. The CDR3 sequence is CASSDPGQSSRETQYF. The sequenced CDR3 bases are TGCGCCAGCAGTGACCCAGGTCAGAGTTCGAGGGAGACC.

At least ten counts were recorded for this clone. CDR3 sequence reads: CASSSQGLSTGELFF. CDR3 bases read: TGTGCCAGCTCATCACAGGGGTTGTCCACCGGGGAG. The chain uses TRBV18 and TRBJ2-2; 7 bases align to TRBD1. Read coverage stops 3 residues before the CDR3 terminus; the germline J gene supplies the remainder. There are 15 residues in the CDR3. V lost 5 bases and J lost 4; bases outside the gene matches: 7. The germline gives CDR1 KGHSH, CDR2 LQKENI. Complete variable domain (other parts from reference TRBV18 and TRBJ2-2): NAGVMQNPRHLVRRRGQEARLRCSPMKGHSHVYWYRQLPEEGLKFMVYLQKENIIDESGMPKERFSAEFPKEGPSILRIQQVVRGDSAAYFCASSSQGLSTGELFFGEGSRLTVL.

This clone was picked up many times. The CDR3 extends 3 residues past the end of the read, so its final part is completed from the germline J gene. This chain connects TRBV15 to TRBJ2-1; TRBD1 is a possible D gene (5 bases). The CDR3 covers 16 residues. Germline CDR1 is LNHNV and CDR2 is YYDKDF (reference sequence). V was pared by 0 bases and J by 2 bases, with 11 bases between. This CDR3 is CATSRDQAGTYNEQFF. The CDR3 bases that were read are TGTGCCACCAGCAGAGATCAGGCAGGGACCTACAATGAG.

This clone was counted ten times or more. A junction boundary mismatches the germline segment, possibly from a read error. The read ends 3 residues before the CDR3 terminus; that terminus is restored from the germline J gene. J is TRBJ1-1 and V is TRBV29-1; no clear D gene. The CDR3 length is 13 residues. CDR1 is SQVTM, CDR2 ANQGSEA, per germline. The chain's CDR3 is CSVSNTYETEAFF. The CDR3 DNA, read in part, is TGCAGCGTTTCTAACACCTATGAGACTGAG.

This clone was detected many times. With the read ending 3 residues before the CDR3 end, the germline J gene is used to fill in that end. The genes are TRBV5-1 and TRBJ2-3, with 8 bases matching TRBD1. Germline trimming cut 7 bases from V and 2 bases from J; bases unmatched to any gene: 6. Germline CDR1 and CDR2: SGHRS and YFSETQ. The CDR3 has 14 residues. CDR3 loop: CASFPGGSTDTQYF. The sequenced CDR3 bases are TGCGCCAGCTTCCCAGGGGGCTCCACAGATACG.

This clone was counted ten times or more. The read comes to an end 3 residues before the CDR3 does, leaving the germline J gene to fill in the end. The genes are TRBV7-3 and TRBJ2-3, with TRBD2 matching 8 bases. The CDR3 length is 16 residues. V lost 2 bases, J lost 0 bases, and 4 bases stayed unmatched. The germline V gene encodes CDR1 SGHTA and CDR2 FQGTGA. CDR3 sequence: CASSLGASGSTDTQYF. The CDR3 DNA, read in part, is TGTGCCAGCAGCTTAGGTGCTAGCGGGAGCACAGATACG.

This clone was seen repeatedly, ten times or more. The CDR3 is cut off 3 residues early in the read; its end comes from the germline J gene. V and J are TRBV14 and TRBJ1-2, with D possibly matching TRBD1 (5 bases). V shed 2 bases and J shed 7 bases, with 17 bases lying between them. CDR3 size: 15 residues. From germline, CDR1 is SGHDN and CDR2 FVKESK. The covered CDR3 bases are TGTGCCAGCAGCCAAAGGTGGGGCAGGGAGGCTGGC. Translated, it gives CASSQRWGREAG. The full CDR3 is CASSQRWGREAGYTF.